Following are 4 T cell receptor beta chains from one sample sequenced in a study of T-cell memory formation after mild COVID-19. TCRdb analysed the 5' RACE reads with MiXCR anew, one entry per CDR3 protein. The data contain about 410,000 distinct CDR3 sequences, roughly 18% of them singletons. Sequenced input: PBMCs or a T cell subset sorted from them (not recorded which). Every receptor here comes from a young man who had mild COVID-19 (a few samples of this study predate the infection). Cell type and time point are not known.

The sample holds a few counts of this clonotype. The chain is built from TRBV6-2 or TRBV6-3 and TRBJ1-2; D possibly corresponds to TRBD1 (5 bases). Germline loops: CDR1 MNHEY, CDR2 SVGEGT. Trimming shortened V by 8 bases and J by 4 bases, and 11 bases separated the two germline ends. The CDR3 extends over 12 amino acids. In DNA form, the CDR3 reads TGTGCCAGCTCGACAGACTCCTATGGCTACACCTTC. Its protein product is CASSTDSYGYTF.

This clonotype was seen only a few times. This chain connects TRBV18 to TRBJ2-7, with D tentatively TRBD1 or TRBD2 (5 bases each). V was clipped by 4 bases and J by 1 base, with 8 bases between them. There are 13 residues in the CDR3. CDR1 and CDR2 (germline): KGHSH, LQKENI. CDR3 in amino acids: CASSRGPSYEQYV. CDR3 in DNA: TGTGCCAGCTCACGGGGACCATCCTACGAGCAGTACGTC.

This clonotype was seen a few times. This chain uses TRBV7-2 with TRBJ1-2; D gene unclear. Per germline, CDR1 SGHTA and CDR2 FQGNSA. CDR3 size: 16 residues. V lost 7 bases and J 5 bases, leaving 23 bases between the germline ends. The CDR3: CASNQLWESSSYGYTF. Here the CDR3 DNA reads TGTGCCAGCAACCAGCTATGGGAGAGCTCGTCTTATGGCTACACCTTC. Together with reference TRBV7-2 and TRBJ1-2, the CDR3 gives the full variable domain: GAGVSQSPSNKVTEKGKDVELRCDPISGHTALYWYRQSLGQGLEFLIYFQGNSAPDKSGLPSDRFSAERTGGSVSTLTIQRTQQEDSAVYLCASNQLWESSSYGYTFGSGTRLTVV.

The gene calls are TRBV9 and TRBJ2-3, with D possibly TRBD2 on 6 matching bases. The CDR3 has 15 residues. Germline CDR1 reads SGDLS; CDR2 reads YYNGEE. V lost 4 bases and J 8 bases, leaving 20 bases between the germline ends. The CDR3 is CASSPGLEFHVTQYF. CDR3 DNA: TGTGCCAGCAGCCCGGGACTGGAGTTCCACGTTACGCAGTATTTT.